These T cell receptor beta chains were read from a single sample in a study of blood T cells in healthy people across ages. One entry per CDR3 protein results from TCRdb running MiXCR on the 5' RACE reads. The table lists about 1.8 million distinct CDR3 sequences, 49% of them singletons. Specimen: blood. These receptors were collected from a woman aged 40 to 49 in good health. Each CDR3 is given with its conserved first and last residue. D genes are given only for firm matches. Clone size is stated in some rows and not others, as once, few, many or a class when expanded.

j_call: TRBJ2-3
v_call: TRBV4-1
d_call: TRBD2
clone_size: NA
cdr3_nt: TGCGCCAGCAGCCAAGTAGGGACTAGCGGGGTTTTGGATACGCAGTATTTT
cdr3_aa: CASSQVGTSGVLDTQYF

j_call: TRBJ2-1
v_call: TRBV20-1
d_call: NA
clone_size: few
cdr3_nt: TGCAGTGCTAGGGGGCTAGGTGAGCAGTTCTTC
cdr3_aa: CSARGLGEQFF

j_call: TRBJ2-5
v_call: TRBV29-1
d_call: NA
clone_size: once
cdr3_nt: TGCAGCGTGGGGAAGACGGGGGTCCCGGAAGGGACCCAGTACTTC
cdr3_aa: CSVGKTGVPEGTQYF

j_call: TRBJ2-3
v_call: TRBV18
d_call: NA
clone_size: few
cdr3_nt: TGTGCCAGCTCCCGCGGACAGCCAGGCGAGGATACGCAGTATTTT
cdr3_aa: CASSRGQPGEDTQYF

j_call: TRBJ2-1
v_call: TRBV12-3/TRBV12-4
d_call: TRBD1
clone_size: NA
cdr3_nt: TGTGCCAGCAGCGGACAGGGGGCGGTGGGCAATGAGCAGTTCTTC
cdr3_aa: CASSGQGAVGNEQFF

j_call: TRBJ2-7
v_call: TRBV28
d_call: NA
clone_size: NA
cdr3_nt: TGTGCCAGCAGACACCAATTAGACACGGGCCACGAGCAGTACTTC
cdr3_aa: CASRHQLDTGHEQYF

j_call: TRBJ2-3
v_call: TRBV29-1
d_call: NA
clone_size: few
cdr3_nt: TGCAGCGTTGAGCCGACCGGGGTAAACACAGATACGCAGTATTTT
cdr3_aa: CSVEPTGVNTDTQYF

j_call: TRBJ2-7
v_call: TRBV2
d_call: NA
clone_size: few
cdr3_nt: TGTGCCAGCAGTGAAAAGGGGGGTCAGCAGTACTTC
cdr3_aa: CASSEKGGQQYF

j_call: TRBJ2-6
v_call: TRBV11-1
d_call: TRBD1
clone_size: NA
cdr3_nt: TGTGCCAGCAGATTCAGACAGGGGGCGCCTGGGGCCAACGTCCTGACTTTC
cdr3_aa: CASRFRQGAPGANVLTF

j_call: TRBJ2-4
v_call: TRBV7-6
d_call: TRBD1
clone_size: NA
cdr3_nt: TGTGCCAGCAGCTTAGAGGGCCGGGACAGGGTGGCGAGTAAGCAGTACTTC
cdr3_aa: CASSLEGRDRVASKQYF

j_call: TRBJ2-7
v_call: TRBV25-1
d_call: NA
clone_size: NA
cdr3_nt: TGTGCCAGCAGTGGTCCGGGACGTTCTAACTACGAGCAGTACTTC
cdr3_aa: CASSGPGRSNYEQYF

j_call: TRBJ2-5
v_call: TRBV19
d_call: TRBD2
clone_size: NA
cdr3_nt: TGTGCCAGTGCGCGGGGGGACCAAGAGACCCAGTACTTC
cdr3_aa: CASARGDQETQYF

j_call: TRBJ2-3
v_call: TRBV20-1
d_call: TRBD2
clone_size: NA
cdr3_nt: TGCAGTGCCGTGGGAGCGGGGGGCACAGATACGCAGTATTTT
cdr3_aa: CSAVGAGGTDTQYF

j_call: TRBJ1-2
v_call: TRBV12-3/TRBV12-4
d_call: NA
clone_size: few
cdr3_nt: TGTGCCAGCAGCTCCCGCCTCTATGGCTACACCTTC
cdr3_aa: CASSSRLYGYTF

j_call: TRBJ2-5
v_call: TRBV4-3
d_call: TRBD1
clone_size: NA
cdr3_nt: TGCGCCAGCAGCCAAGACACAGGGGCGGGAGAGACCCAGTACTTC
cdr3_aa: CASSQDTGAGETQYF

j_call: TRBJ2-7
v_call: TRBV28
d_call: NA
clone_size: few
cdr3_nt: TGTGCCAGCAAGGTCGGTCCCTACGAGCAGTACTTC
cdr3_aa: CASKVGPYEQYF

j_call: TRBJ2-3
v_call: TRBV27
d_call: TRBD2
clone_size: NA
cdr3_nt: TGTGCCAGCAGTTTATGGCGGACTAGCGGGTCTTCTAGCACAGATACGCAGTATTTT
cdr3_aa: CASSLWRTSGSSSTDTQYF

j_call: TRBJ1-2
v_call: TRBV27
d_call: NA
clone_size: few
cdr3_nt: TGTGCCAGCAAAGTCCTGTCAGGTGCGGCGAATGGCTACACCTTC
cdr3_aa: CASKVLSGAANGYTF

j_call: TRBJ1-1
v_call: TRBV29-1
d_call: NA
clone_size: NA
cdr3_nt: TGCAGCTTCGAAGGGCTTTCGAACACTGAAGCTTTCTTT
cdr3_aa: CSFEGLSNTEAFF

j_call: TRBJ2-7
v_call: TRBV6-6
d_call: TRBD1
clone_size: NA
cdr3_nt: TGTGCCAGCAGTCACCTCGGACAGGGGGCGTACGAGCAGTACTTC
cdr3_aa: CASSHLGQGAYEQYF

j_call: TRBJ1-2
v_call: TRBV15
d_call: NA
clone_size: NA
cdr3_nt: TGTGCCACCAGCAGGGCCGAGGGAAACTATGGCTACACCTTC
cdr3_aa: CATSRAEGNYGYTF

j_call: TRBJ2-4
v_call: TRBV20-1
d_call: NA
clone_size: NA
cdr3_nt: TGCAGTGCCCCGCCGCCCACAGGGTTCAAAAACATTCAGTACTTC
cdr3_aa: CSAPPPTGFKNIQYF

j_call: TRBJ1-5
v_call: TRBV6-2/TRBV6-3
d_call: NA
clone_size: few
cdr3_nt: TGTGCCAGCAGTTACCGACAGAACAATCAGCCCCAGCATTTT
cdr3_aa: CASSYRQNNQPQHF

j_call: TRBJ2-7
v_call: TRBV6-6
d_call: TRBD2
clone_size: NA
cdr3_nt: TGTGCCAGCATGACGGGGGGGCTCTACGAGCAGTACTTC
cdr3_aa: CASMTGGLYEQYF

j_call: TRBJ2-3
v_call: TRBV20-1
d_call: TRBD2
clone_size: NA
cdr3_nt: TGCAGTGCTATTCCCGGGACTAGCGGGGCCACAGATACGCAGTATTTT
cdr3_aa: CSAIPGTSGATDTQYF

j_call: TRBJ2-7
v_call: TRBV5-1
d_call: NA
clone_size: NA
cdr3_nt: TGCGCCAGCAGCTTGCATTCGACAGGGACTTCCTACGAGCAGTACTTC
cdr3_aa: CASSLHSTGTSYEQYF

j_call: TRBJ1-2
v_call: TRBV20-1
d_call: TRBD1
clone_size: few
cdr3_nt: TGCAGTGCTTCGACAGGGGTTGGCTACACCTTC
cdr3_aa: CSASTGVGYTF